This is a list of T cell receptor beta chains from one sample in a study of spatial heterogeneity in lung cancer. TCRdb re-analysed the 5' RACE reads in MiXCR, keeping a single row per CDR3 protein. Of 110,000 or so distinct CDR3 sequences in the sample, roughly 10% were seen once. The source was PBMCs, collected at follow-up. Receptor source: a female donor with early-stage non-small cell lung cancer. Each CDR3 is given with its conserved first and last residue. A D gene is named only where the DNA matches it firmly. Some rows mark clone size as missing; the rest say once, few, many or name a class of expanded clone.

D: NA; J: TRBJ1-3; V: TRBV27; size: many; length: 14; CDR3: CASSLRASGNTIYF; DNA: TGTGCCAGCAGTTTAAGGGCCTCTGGAAACACCATATATTTT
D: NA; J: TRBJ2-1; V: TRBV11-2; size: NA; length: 13; CDR3: CASSLAPAFEQFF; DNA: TGTGCCAGCAGCTTAGCCCCGGCCTTCGAGCAGTTCTTC
D: NA; J: TRBJ2-3; V: TRBV5-1; size: NA; length: 14; CDR3: CASSRGPIPDTQYF; DNA: TGCGCCAGCAGCCGCGGGCCGATCCCAGATACGCAGTATTTT
D: NA; J: TRBJ1-4; V: TRBV7-8; size: many; length: 15; CDR3: CASSGRQGQYEKLFF; DNA: TGTGCCAGCAGCGGACGGCAGGGGCAGTATGAAAAACTGTTTTTT
D: NA; J: TRBJ2-1; V: TRBV6-2/TRBV6-3; size: few; length: 16; CDR3: CASSYSWGRRYNEQFF; DNA: TGTGCCAGCAGTTACTCCTGGGGCAGAAGATACAATGAGCAGTTCTTC
D: TRBD1; J: TRBJ2-3; V: TRBV24-1; size: NA; length: 13; CDR3: CATGQGAADTQYF; DNA: TGTGCCACTGGACAGGGGGCGGCAGATACGCAGTATTTT
D: NA; J: TRBJ2-6; V: TRBV5-6; size: NA; length: 17; CDR3: CASSFPPTGTGANVLTF; DNA: TGTGCCAGCAGCTTTCCACCTACAGGGACTGGGGCCAACGTCCTGACTTTC
D: NA; J: TRBJ1-1; V: TRBV20-1; size: NA; length: 15; CDR3: CSARDPNRRNTEAFF; DNA: TGCAGTGCTAGAGATCCTAACAGGAGGAACACTGAAGCTTTCTTT
D: NA; J: TRBJ2-5; V: TRBV19; size: few; length: 13; CDR3: CASRKRSQETQYF; DNA: TGTGCCAGTCGGAAGCGGAGCCAAGAGACCCAGTACTTC
D: TRBD1; J: TRBJ1-1; V: TRBV6-5; size: NA; length: 16; CDR3: CASSPRDSYMNTEAFF; DNA: TGTGCCAGCAGTCCCCGGGACAGCTACATGAACACTGAAGCTTTCTTT
D: NA; J: TRBJ2-5; V: TRBV5-1; size: many; length: 15; CDR3: CASSLIATTQETQYF; DNA: TGCGCCAGCAGCTTGATCGCAACCACACAAGAGACCCAGTACTTC
D: TRBD1; J: TRBJ2-5; V: TRBV12-3/TRBV12-4; size: NA; length: 15; CDR3: CANRGGQGAGETQYF; DNA: TGTGCCAACAGAGGTGGACAGGGGGCAGGTGAGACCCAGTACTTC
D: NA; J: TRBJ1-3; V: TRBV12-3/TRBV12-4; size: NA; length: 13; CDR3: CASRTGNGNTIYF; DNA: TGTGCCAGCAGAACAGGGAATGGAAACACCATATATTTT
D: TRBD1; J: TRBJ2-1; V: TRBV6-2/TRBV6-3; size: many; length: 14; CDR3: CASDQGERYNEQFF; DNA: TGTGCCAGCGACCAGGGGGAAAGGTACAATGAGCAGTTCTTC
D: TRBD2; J: TRBJ2-3; V: TRBV7-2; size: NA; length: 18; CDR3: CASSFWPLAGASTDTQYF; DNA: TGTGCCAGCAGCTTTTGGCCTCTAGCGGGAGCTAGCACAGATACGCAGTATTTT
D: TRBD2; J: TRBJ2-7; V: TRBV18; size: few; length: 18; CDR3: CASSPTSLGGGSSYEQYF; DNA: TGTGCCAGCTCACCCACCTCTCTCGGCGGGGGAAGCTCCTACGAGCAGTACTTC
D: NA; J: TRBJ2-5; V: TRBV18; size: many; length: 14; CDR3: CASSPQGAQETQYF; DNA: TGTGCCAGCTCACCACAGGGAGCACAAGAGACCCAGTACTTC